The TCR beta chain described here comes from a study of blood T cell repertoires in COVID-19. Generated by immunoSEQ multiplex PCR, the TCRdb table keeps only in-frame clones and is missing some. This table holds 120,000 to 150,000 clones, about 87% found once. This CDR3 is 13 amino acids long. Germline CDR1 reads SGHTA; CDR2 reads FQGTGA. Trimming removed 3 bases at V and 4 bases at J, with 9 bases between. This sequence joins TRBV7-3 and TRBJ1-1; D gene ambiguous. This clonotype was sampled from a man between 60 and 75 years old with active or convalescent COVID-19. The sample taken for sequencing was peripheral blood. The CDR3 loop reads CASSFRGRTEAFF. As DNA, the CDR3 is TGTGCCAGCAGCTTTCGGGGTCGCACTGAAGCTTTCTTT.